The 25 T cell receptor beta chains reported below all come from one sample, sequenced in a study of cytomegalovirus exposure and HLA in healthy donors. Primers: 60 Vbeta forward and 13 Jbeta reverse. Sequenced by immunoSEQ multiplex PCR; TCRdb stores in-frame clones only, minus some. Of 200,000 or so clones listed, about 90% are singletons. The sequenced material came from PBMCs. The receptors originated from a girl in the first two years of life in good health and CMV-seronegative.

CDR3 in amino acids: CASSLQGETQYF. In DNA form, the CDR3 reads TGTGCCAGCAGCTTGCAGGGAGAGACCCAGTACTTC. V and J are TRBV5-4 and TRBJ2-5; the D gene is possibly TRBD1 (5 bases). Germline loops: CDR1 SGHNT, CDR2 YYREEE (reference sequence). This CDR3 is built from 12 residues. V was shortened by 1 base and J by 4 bases, with 5 bases between the two germline ends.

The rearrangement uses TRBV6-4 and TRBJ2-7; D uncertain. This CDR3 comprises 15 residues. Trimming took 3 bases from V and 0 from J, leaving 12 bases between them. Germline V lookup: CDR1 MRHNA, CDR2 SNTAGT. The CDR3 is CASSERNVSSYEQYF. The CDR3 nucleotides read TGTGCCAGCAGTGAGAGGAACGTGAGCTCCTACGAGCAGTACTTC.

In nucleotides, the CDR3 is TGTGCCAGCAGCTATCAGGGGCCCAAACCCCCACTAAAACAAGAGACCCAGTACTTC. Translation gives CASSYQGPKPPLKQETQYF. The chain is built from TRBV7-9 and TRBJ2-5, with D possibly being TRBD1 (6 bases). Between the trimmed V and J ends, which lost 4 bases and 2 bases, there was a span of 26 bases. CDR1 and CDR2 (germline): SEHNR, FQNEAQ (reference sequence). The CDR3 spans 19 residues.

The chain recombines TRBV19 with TRBJ1-1; weak D call: TRBD1 (5 bases). Germline values: CDR1 LNHDA, CDR2 SQIVND (reference sequence). V was cut by 0 bases and J by 1 base, with 12 bases left in between. This CDR3 has 16 amino acids. In DNA, the CDR3 is TGTGCCAGTAGTATAGACGCCACAGGTGGGAACACTGAAGCTTTCTTT. It specifies CASSIDATGGNTEAFF.

This clone has a handful of counts. This rearrangement joins TRBV18 to TRBJ1-1; D gene uncertain. V lost 3 bases to trimming and J lost 1 base, with 6 bases between them. Germline V gene data show CDR1 as KGHSH and CDR2 as LQKENI. The CDR3 runs to 13 residues. The CDR3 sequence is CASSPNGNTEAFF. Here the CDR3 DNA reads TGTGCCAGCTCACCGAACGGGAACACTGAAGCTTTCTTT.

Details on this clone: One end of the junction does not line up with germline, which may come from a read error. This chain links TRBV7-9 with TRBJ2-3; weak D call: TRBD2 (5 bases). The CDR3 is 16 residues long. Germline CDR1 is SEHNR and CDR2 is FQNEAQ (reference sequence). The CDR3 DNA follows: TGTTCCAGCAGCTTATTCCTACACCGGGACACAGATACGCAGTATTTT. Amino acid sequence: CSSSLFLHRDTDTQYF.

The chain carries TRBV6-5 and TRBJ1-2, with D unclear. The V end was cut by 5 bases, the J end by 2 bases, with 9 bases between. The CDR3 has 13 residues. Per germline, CDR1 MNHEY and CDR2 SVGAGI. The CDR3 nucleotides are TGTGCCAGCAGTGAAGGAGTGAACTATGGCTACACCTTC. Residues: CASSEGVNYGYTF.

The rearrangement joins TRBV13 to TRBJ2-7; TRBD2 aligns across 11 bases. This CDR3 spans 16 amino acids. After removal of 1 base from V and 3 bases from J, the junction contained 5 bases not matched to a gene. Germline V gene lookup returns CDR1 PRHDT and CDR2 FYEKMQ (reference sequence). CDR3 protein: CASSLAHGTSGYEQYF. CDR3 coding DNA: TGTGCCAGCAGCTTAGCCCACGGGACTAGCGGCTACGAGCAGTACTTC.

The chain employs TRBV27 and TRBJ2-3, with 10 positions matching TRBD2. CDR1 is MNHEY, CDR2 SMNVEV, per germline (reference sequence). V lost 5 bases to trimming and J lost 9 bases; unmatched junction nucleotides: 8. The CDR3 length is 14 residues. CDR3 nucleotide sequence: TGTGCCAGCAGTCCCACTCGTAGCGGGGGGACGCAGTATTTT. Protein: CASSPTRSGGTQYF.

The rearrangement uses TRBV30 and TRBJ1-6; a possible D gene is TRBD1 (6 bases). Germline V lookup: CDR1 GTSNPN, CDR2 SVGIG (reference sequence). Trimming removed 8 bases from V and 10 bases from J, with 18 bases in between. The CDR3 contains 13 residues. CDR3 in DNA: TGTGCCATCGAAGGGGCAGGGGACTCACCCCTCCACTTT. It is translated as CAIEGAGDSPLHF.

The chain links TRBV7-3 to TRBJ1-3, with 9 bases fitting TRBD1. Germline CDR1 and CDR2: SGHTA and FQGTGA. V lost 5 bases to trimming and J lost 4 bases; unmatched junction nucleotides: 6. The CDR3 totals 15 residues. The CDR3 sequence: CASSLQGASGNTIYF. The CDR3 nucleotides read TGTGCCAGCAGCCTACAGGGGGCGAGCGGAAACACCATATATTTT.

This clone was seen more than once but under ten times. The gene calls are TRBV5-1 and TRBJ2-3, with TRBD2 identical over 9 bases. The CDR3 extends over 13 amino acids. The trim removed 5 bases at V and 6 bases at J, leaving 4 bases unmatched. CDR1 is SGHRS, CDR2 YFSETQ, per germline. The CDR3 DNA follows: TGCGCCAGCAGTTGGACTAGCGCGGATACGCAGTATTTT. It specifies CASSWTSADTQYF.

The chain carries TRBV4-1 and TRBJ1-2, with D unresolved. CDR1 and CDR2 from the germline V gene are MGHRA and YSYEKL. The CDR3 is 12 amino acids. Trimming took 1 base from V and 5 from J, leaving 5 bases between them. The CDR3 sequence: CASSQGVYGYTF. CDR3 DNA sequence: TGCGCCAGCAGCCAAGGAGTTTATGGCTACACCTTC.

This chain links TRBV27 with TRBJ1-4, with TRBD1 matching 10 bases. Looked up from germline, CDR1 is MNHEY and CDR2 is SMNVEV (reference sequence). The CDR3 covers 19 residues. V shed 6 bases and J 0 bases; nucleotides not matched to a gene: 13. The CDR3 nucleotides read TGTGCCAGCAGGGGGACAGGGGCCTCAAGTTGGGCAACTAATGAAAAACTGTTTTTT. It yields the protein CASRGTGASSWATNEKLFF. The full variable domain, its missing parts supplied by reference TRBV27 and TRBJ1-4, is EAQVTQNPRYLITVTGKKLTVTCSQNMNHEYMSWYRQDPGLGLRQIYYSMNVEVTDKGDVPEGYKVSRKEKRNFPLILESPSPNQTSLYFCASRGTGASSWATNEKLFFGSGTQLSVL.

The V and J genes are TRBV5-8 and TRBJ2-5, with D perhaps matching TRBD2 (7 bases). The germline CDR1 and CDR2 sequences are SGHTS and YDEGEE. The CDR3 sequence is 14 residues long. The germline V and J ends were trimmed by 4 bases and 5 bases, with 15 bases remaining between them. The CDR3 sequence is CASSPWGGAETQYF. As DNA, the CDR3 is TGTGCCAGCAGCCCGTGGGGGGGGGCGGAGACCCAGTACTTC.

The rearrangement joins TRBV9 to TRBJ2-7, with 8 bases that match TRBD2. The CDR3 is made up of 16 amino acids. The V gene end was trimmed by 6 bases and the J gene end by 5 bases; junction bases not matched to a gene: 16. Germline V gene lookup returns CDR1 SGDLS and CDR2 YYNGEE. In DNA, the CDR3 is TGTGCCAGCACCCCCCTCGACGGGGGGGAGGAGGACGAGCAGTACTTC. Translating gives CASTPLDGGEEDEQYF.

The chain recombines TRBV21-1 with TRBJ1-5; the table calls TRBD1, which could not be checked here. TRBV21-1 constitutes a pseudogene. The CDR3 is made up of 16 amino acids. This CDR3 is CASSKVWDRVNQPQHF. CDR3 DNA sequence: TGTGCCAGCAGCAAAGTGTGGGACAGGGTCAATCAGCCCCAGCATTTT.

The rearrangement joins TRBV30 to TRBJ1-2; D is undetermined. The V gene's germline CDR1 is GTSNPN and CDR2 SVGIG (reference sequence). The CDR3 is made up of 13 amino acids. V was clipped by 3 bases and J by 0 bases, with 8 bases between them. The CDR3 sequence: CAWSQTTNYGYTF. CDR3 bases: TGTGCCTGGAGCCAGACTACTAACTATGGCTACACCTTC. The full variable domain, rest sourced from reference TRBV30 and TRBJ1-2, is SQTIHQWPATLVQPVGSPLSLECTVEGTSNPNLYWYRQAAGRGLQLLFYSVGIGQISSEVPQNLSASRPQDRQFILSSKKLLLSDSGFYLCAWSQTTNYGYTFGSGTRLTVV.

This rearrangement joins TRBV4-1 to TRBJ2-1; 10 positions match TRBD2. In germline, CDR1 is MGHRA, CDR2 YSYEKL. J lost 8 bases, V lost 3 bases, and 10 bases had no gene match. The CDR3 is 16 residues long. CDR3 protein: CASSHSPSGGAYEQFF. The CDR3 DNA follows: TGCGCCAGCAGCCATTCTCCCAGCGGGGGGGCCTATGAGCAGTTCTTC.

The chain employs TRBV2 and TRBJ2-2; the D gene is possibly TRBD2 (5 bases). The V and J ends lost 0 bases and 4 bases respectively, with 18 bases between them. This CDR3 is 18 amino acids long. The germline CDR1 and CDR2 sequences are SNHLY and FYNNEI. The CDR3 sequence: CASSEALSREWSTGELFF. The CDR3 nucleotides read TGTGCCAGCAGTGAAGCGCTATCCCGGGAATGGAGCACCGGGGAGCTGTTTTTT.

Turning to this clone: Other nucleotide sequences from this sample produce the same CDR3. J is TRBJ2-1 and V is TRBV2; 8 nucleotides line up with TRBD2. The CDR3 is 15 residues long. Germline assignment: CDR1 SNHLY and CDR2 FYNNEI. The junction had 4 bases not matched to a gene; V was cut back by 4 bases and J by 2 bases. CDR3 loop: CASSVTSATYNEQFF. As DNA, the CDR3 is TGTGCCAGCAGTGTGACTAGCGCAACCTACAATGAGCAGTTCTTC.

The count of this clone is one. CDR3 in amino acids: CASSLAAGRSNQPQHF. The CDR3, as DNA: TGTGCCAGCAGCTTAGCCGCAGGGAGGTCCAATCAGCCCCAGCATTTT. The rearrangement joins TRBV7-2 to TRBJ1-5; tentatively, D is TRBD1 (5 bases). Germline V CDR1 and CDR2: SGHTA, FQGNSA. The CDR3 sequence is 16 residues long. V was cut by 0 bases and J by 3 bases, with 12 bases left in between.

The chain carries TRBV20-1 and TRBJ1-1; the D is unclear. Germline loops: CDR1 DFQATT, CDR2 SNEGSKA (reference sequence). The CDR3 runs 11 residues. V lost 3 bases and J 9 bases, leaving 11 bases between the germline ends. The CDR3 bases are TGCAGTGCTAGTAAGTGGCTGAAAGCTTTCTTT. This codes for CSASKWLKAFF.

The chain joins TRBV13 to TRBJ2-7; TRBD2 matches at 8 bases. Trimming took 5 bases from V and 5 from J; bases not matched to a gene: 14. Germline CDR1 and CDR2: PRHDT and FYEKMQ (reference sequence). CDR3 size: 16 residues. The CDR3, as DNA: TGTGCCAGCAGCGAATCCCTAAAGCGGGAGCGTCACGAGCAGTACTTC. Its translation: CASSESLKRERHEQYF. The full variable domain, completed using reference TRBV13 and TRBJ2-7, is AAGVIQSPRHLIKEKRETATLKCYPIPRHDTVYWYQQGPGQDPQFLISFYEKMQSDKGSIPDRFSAQQFSDYHSELNMSSLELGDSALYFCASSESLKRERHEQYFGPGTRLTVT.

The chain combines TRBV20-1 with TRBJ2-4; the D is unclear. Germline V gives CDR1 DFQATT, CDR2 SNEGSKA (reference sequence). The CDR3 has 11 residues. The ends were cut back, 2 bases at V and 5 bases at J, with 4 bases in the middle. The CDR3 DNA is TGCAGTGCTAGAACAGAAAACATTCAGTACTTC. Its translation is CSARTENIQYF.